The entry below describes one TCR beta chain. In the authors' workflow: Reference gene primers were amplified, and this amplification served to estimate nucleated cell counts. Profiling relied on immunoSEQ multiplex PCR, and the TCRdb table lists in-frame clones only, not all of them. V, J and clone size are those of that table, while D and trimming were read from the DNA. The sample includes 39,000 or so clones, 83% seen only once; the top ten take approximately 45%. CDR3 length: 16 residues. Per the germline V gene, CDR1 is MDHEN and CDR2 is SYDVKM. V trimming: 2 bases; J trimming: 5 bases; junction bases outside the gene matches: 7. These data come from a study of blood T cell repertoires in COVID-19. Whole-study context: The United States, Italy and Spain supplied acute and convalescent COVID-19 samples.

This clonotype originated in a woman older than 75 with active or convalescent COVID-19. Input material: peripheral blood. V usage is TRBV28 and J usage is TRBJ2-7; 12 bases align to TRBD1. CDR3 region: CASSLAGTGGLNEQYF. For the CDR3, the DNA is TGTGCCAGCAGTTTAGCCGGGACAGGGGGCTTAAACGAGCAGTACTTC.